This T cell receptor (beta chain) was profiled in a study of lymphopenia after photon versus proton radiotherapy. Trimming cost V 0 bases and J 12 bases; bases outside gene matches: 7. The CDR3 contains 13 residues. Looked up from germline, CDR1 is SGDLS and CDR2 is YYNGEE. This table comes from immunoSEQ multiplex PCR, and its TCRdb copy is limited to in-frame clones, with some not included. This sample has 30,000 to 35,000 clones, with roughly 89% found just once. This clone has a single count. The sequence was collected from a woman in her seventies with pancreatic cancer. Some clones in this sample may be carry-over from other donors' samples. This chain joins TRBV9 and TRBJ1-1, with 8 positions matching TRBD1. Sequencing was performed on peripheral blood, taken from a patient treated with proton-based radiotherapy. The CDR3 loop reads CASSVDSGGSSFF. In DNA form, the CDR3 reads TGTGCCAGCAGCGTAGATTCAGGGGGCAGCTCTTTCTTT.